These T cell receptor beta chains were read from a single sample in a study of radiation and T cells in renal cell carcinoma. Libraries were prepared by immunoSEQ multiplex PCR; TCRdb keeps only in-frame clonotypes and omits some of them. The table has approximately 170,000 clones, approximately 90% seen once. The sequencing used blood, collected from a patient whose treatment included radiotherapy and nephrectomy. These receptors came from a woman aged 45-59 years with renal cell carcinoma. Each CDR3 is given with its conserved first and last residue. A D gene is named only where the DNA matches it firmly. Expanded clones get a size class; other rows say once, few or many, or leave the size out.

v_call: TRBV6-1
d_call: NA
clone_size: NA
j_call: TRBJ1-1
cdr3_nt: TGTGCCAGCCGGTTGGAGTATAGCACTGAAGCTTTCTTT
cdr3_aa: CASRLEYSTEAFF

v_call: TRBV7-8
d_call: NA
clone_size: NA
j_call: TRBJ1-5
cdr3_nt: TGTGCCAGCAGCTTAGAAGCAGGAGTGATTAGCAATCAGCCCCAGCATTTT
cdr3_aa: CASSLEAGVISNQPQHF

v_call: TRBV6-6
d_call: NA
clone_size: NA
j_call: TRBJ1-2
cdr3_nt: TGTGCCAGCTTTTCGAGGGAGGAGCATGGCTACACCTTC
cdr3_aa: CASFSREEHGYTF

v_call: TRBV15
d_call: NA
clone_size: NA
j_call: TRBJ1-2
cdr3_nt: TGTGCCACCTCAGCTGGGGCAAACTATGGCTACACCTTC
cdr3_aa: CATSAGANYGYTF

v_call: TRBV5-8
d_call: TRBD2
clone_size: NA
j_call: TRBJ2-1
cdr3_nt: TGTGCCAGCAGCCCCCTAGGACTAGCGGGGGGGGACAATGAGCAGTTCTTC
cdr3_aa: CASSPLGLAGGDNEQFF

v_call: TRBV6-1
d_call: TRBD1
clone_size: once
j_call: TRBJ1-2
cdr3_nt: TGTGCCAGCAGTATCCAGGCAGGGGGATATGGCTACACCTTC
cdr3_aa: CASSIQAGGYGYTF

v_call: TRBV19
d_call: NA
clone_size: NA
j_call: TRBJ1-6
cdr3_nt: TGTGCCAGTAGTATTTTGAATTCACCCCTCCACTTT
cdr3_aa: CASSILNSPLHF

v_call: TRBV6-6
d_call: TRBD2
clone_size: NA
j_call: TRBJ2-5
cdr3_nt: TGTGCCAGCAGTTACCTAGCGGGGACCCAAGAGACCCAGTACTTC
cdr3_aa: CASSYLAGTQETQYF

v_call: TRBV5-1
d_call: TRBD1
clone_size: NA
j_call: TRBJ1-1
cdr3_nt: TGCGCCAGCAGCTTGGGACAGGGAGTAGGGACTGAAGCTTTCTTT
cdr3_aa: CASSLGQGVGTEAFF

v_call: TRBV6-1
d_call: NA
clone_size: NA
j_call: TRBJ2-7
cdr3_nt: TGTGCCAGCTACAGGGAGGGGACCTACGAGCAGTACTTC
cdr3_aa: CASYREGTYEQYF

v_call: TRBV19
d_call: TRBD1
clone_size: NA
j_call: TRBJ1-2
cdr3_nt: TGTGCCAGTAGGCCTACAGGGGACTACTATGGCTACACCTTC
cdr3_aa: CASRPTGDYYGYTF

v_call: TRBV6-1
d_call: TRBD2
clone_size: NA
j_call: TRBJ2-5
cdr3_nt: TGTGCCAGCAGTGAAGCAAGAGGGACTAGCGGGGGTGAGACCCAGTACTTC
cdr3_aa: CASSEARGTSGGETQYF